This T cell receptor (beta chain) was obtained from a study of control samples from healthy donors and cancer patients (dated by TCRdb to the early 2020s). Notes on this clone: No antigen is known for it. Per-base quality was not reported, and no clone a single base away is much larger than it.

Measured from the cysteine to the phenylalanine, the CDR3 is 17 residues long. CDR3 DNA is the only sequence kept; it has 51 bases, read in frame from the first base. V is pruned by 6 bases and J by 4 bases, leaving 15 bases of the junction without a gene match. CDR1 and CDR2 (LNHDA, SQIVND) derive from the germline V gene (reference sequence). Libraries came from the immunoSEQ multiplex PCR assay. Sourced from immuneACCESS, this table was stored by TCRdb with only in-frame sequences that have V and J called. A share of the clones is absent; for the studies checked, an unresolved V gene accounts for under half, and the remainder has no known explanation. Across this sample there are 150,000 to 170,000 clones, with 90% to 95% seen only once. The top ten hold approximately 5.7% of the sample.

This TCR derives from a man aged 40-49 years in good health. The sample comprised blood. In this chain, TRBV19 is recombined with TRBJ1-1, with TRBD1 matching 9 junction bases. The DNA sequence is TGTGCCAGTAGGAACATCCCCGGGACAGGGAAGAGCACTGAAGCTTTCTTT. This encodes CASRNIPGTGKSTEAFF.